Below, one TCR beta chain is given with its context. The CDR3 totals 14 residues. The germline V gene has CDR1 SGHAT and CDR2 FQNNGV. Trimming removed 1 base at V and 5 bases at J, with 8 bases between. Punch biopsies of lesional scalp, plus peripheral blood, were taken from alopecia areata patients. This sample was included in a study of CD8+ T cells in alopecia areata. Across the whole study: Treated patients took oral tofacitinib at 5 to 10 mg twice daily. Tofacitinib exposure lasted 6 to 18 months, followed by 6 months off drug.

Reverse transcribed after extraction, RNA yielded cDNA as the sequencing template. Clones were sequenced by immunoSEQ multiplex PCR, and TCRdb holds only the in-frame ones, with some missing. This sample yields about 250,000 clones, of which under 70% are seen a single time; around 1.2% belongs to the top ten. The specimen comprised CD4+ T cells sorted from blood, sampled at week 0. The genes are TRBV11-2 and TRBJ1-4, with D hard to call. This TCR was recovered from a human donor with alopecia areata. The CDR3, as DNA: TGTGCCAGCAGCTTAGGCCGGAGAAATGAAAAACTGTTTTTT. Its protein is CASSLGRRNEKLFF.